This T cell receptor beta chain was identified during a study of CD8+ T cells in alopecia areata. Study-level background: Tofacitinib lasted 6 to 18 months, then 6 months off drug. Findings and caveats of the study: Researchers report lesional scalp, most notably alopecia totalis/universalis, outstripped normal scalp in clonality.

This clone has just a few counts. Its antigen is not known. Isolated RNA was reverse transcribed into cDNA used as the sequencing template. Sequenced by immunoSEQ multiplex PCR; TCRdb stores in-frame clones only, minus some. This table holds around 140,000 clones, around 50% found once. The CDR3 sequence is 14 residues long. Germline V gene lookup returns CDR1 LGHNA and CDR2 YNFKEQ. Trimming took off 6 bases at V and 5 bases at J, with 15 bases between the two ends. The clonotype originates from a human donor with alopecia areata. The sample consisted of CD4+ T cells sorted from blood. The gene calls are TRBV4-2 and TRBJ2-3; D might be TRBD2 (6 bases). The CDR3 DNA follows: TGTGCCAGCAGTCTGGGAGGCGCGGGAGATACGCAGTATTTT. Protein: CASSLGGAGDTQYF.